The clone carrying this T cell receptor beta chain was seen a handful of times. As originally analysed: From reference gene primer amplification, estimates of nucleated cell counts were derived. Using immunoSEQ multiplex PCR, the repertoire was profiled, and TCRdb retains in-frame clones only, with some absent. For V, J and clone size, that table is used; D and trimming come from the DNA. The table records approximately 70,000 clones, 80% of them present only once. The data stem from a study of blood T cell repertoires in COVID-19. Overall study context: COVID-19 samples collected from the United States, Italy and Spain covered acute and convalescent phases. T cells, B-cell-depleted T cells, or PBMCs provided the cDNA or gDNA that served as material.

CDR3 length equals 14 residues. With V trimmed by 2 bases and J by 4 bases, 4 bases remained unmatched. Germline V gene lookup returns CDR1 MNHEY and CDR2 SVGEGT. This clonotype was obtained from a man aged 65 to 79 who had recovered from COVID-19. Sequencing was carried out using peripheral blood. The rearrangement links TRBV6-2 or TRBV6-3 to TRBJ2-5; the match to TRBD1 covers 7 bases. CDR3 in amino acids: CASSYRTGAETQYF. In DNA, the CDR3 is TGTGCCAGCAGTTACCGTACAGGGGCAGAGACCCAGTACTTC.